This TCR beta chain was sequenced for a study of T cell responses to AZD1222 COVID-19 vaccine. Study outcomes and limitations: Spike-specific TCR breadth and depth both grew after two AZD1222 doses. Repertoires were obtained only post-peak T cell response. Spike-wide vaccine-associated CD4 TCRs dominated at 160-218 and 743-854. Of the AZD1222 recipients, only 5 or 6 were seropositive at baseline.

The data were produced by immunoSEQ multiplex PCR, yet TCRdb's version contains in-frame clones alone and is incomplete. The sample contains more than 90,000 clones, 88% of which appear only once. Germline V gene data show CDR1 as KGHDR and CDR2 as SFDVKD. The germline V and J ends were trimmed by 9 bases and 3 bases, with 14 bases remaining between them. The CDR3 loop spans 14 amino acids. This clone is labeled medium-sized. The target antigen is unknown. The sequencing used peripheral blood, collected 28 days after the second AZD1222 dose. The receptor was isolated from an adult who received the AZD1222 COVID-19 vaccine. The chain joins TRBV24-1 to TRBJ2-1; D uncertain. CDR3 sequence: CATEGRALYNEQFF. CDR3 DNA sequence: TGTGCCACCGAAGGGCGAGCCCTCTACAATGAGCAGTTCTTC.